This T cell receptor beta chain was profiled in a study of spatial heterogeneity in lung cancer. In the study overall: Within raw reads, each unique TCR and UMI combination appeared on average more than ten times.

Trimming removed 2 bases at V and 2 bases at J, with 15 bases between. CDR3 length equals 16 residues. In germline, CDR1 is LGHDT, CDR2 YNNKEL (reference sequence). MiXCR was run by TCRdb on the 5' RACE reads, yielding one entry per CDR3 protein. The sample includes 85,000 to 100,000 distinct CDR3 sequences, approximately 19% seen only once; the top ten take less than 25%. Time point of the sample: blood at routine non-recurrence follow-up after resection. The sample consisted of PBMCs, taken at follow-up. The chain joins TRBV3-1 to TRBJ1-1; D remains unclear. The receptor's source is a male donor with early-stage non-small cell lung cancer. In DNA, the CDR3 is TGTGCCAGCAGCCAATTTAGACCTAACATTAACACTGAAGCTTTCTTT. This encodes CASSQFRPNINTEAFF.